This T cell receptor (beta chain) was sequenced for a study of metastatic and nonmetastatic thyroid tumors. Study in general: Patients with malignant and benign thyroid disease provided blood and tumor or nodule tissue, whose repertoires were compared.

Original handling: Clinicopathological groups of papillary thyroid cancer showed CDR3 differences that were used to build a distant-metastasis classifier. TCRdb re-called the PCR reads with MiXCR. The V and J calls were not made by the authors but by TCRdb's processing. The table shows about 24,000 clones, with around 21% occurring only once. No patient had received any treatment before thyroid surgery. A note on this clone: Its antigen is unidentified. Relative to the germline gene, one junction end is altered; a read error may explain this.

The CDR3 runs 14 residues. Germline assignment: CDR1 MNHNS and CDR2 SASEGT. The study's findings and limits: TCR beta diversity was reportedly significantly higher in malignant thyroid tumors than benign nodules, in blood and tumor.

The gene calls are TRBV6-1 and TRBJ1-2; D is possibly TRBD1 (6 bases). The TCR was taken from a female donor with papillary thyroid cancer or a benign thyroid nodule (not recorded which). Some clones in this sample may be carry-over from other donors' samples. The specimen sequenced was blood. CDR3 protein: CASRNRVGNYGHTF. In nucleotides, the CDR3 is TGTGCCAGCAGGAACAGGGTAGGAAACTATGGCCACACCTTC.